Below are 13 T cell receptor beta chains sequenced from a single sample in a study of CD8 T cells in ankylosing spondylitis. TCRdb re-called the 5' RACE reads through MiXCR, storing one row per CDR3 protein. The sample shows roughly 370,000 distinct CDR3 sequences, 20% to 25% of them seen only once. Their recognized antigens are unknown. Study-wide findings and caveats: Under 10 highly homologous variants formed a TCR beta motif that appeared characteristic of ankylosing spondylitis blood.

Sample: blood, either unsorted or a sorted T cell fraction (not recorded which). These TCRs come from a male donor with ankylosing spondylitis.

The chain couples TRBV11-2 to TRBJ2-4; D gene ambiguous. Germline CDR1 is SGHAT and CDR2 is FQNNGV. The V and J ends lost 4 bases and 9 bases respectively, with 13 bases between them. There are 13 residues in the CDR3. CDR3 nucleotide sequence: TGTGCCAGCAGCTCAGGTTGGCGAGGCATTCAGTACTTC. As protein: CASSSGWRGIQYF.

This clonotype was recorded a few times. This chain joins TRBV7-8 and TRBJ2-2; D is perhaps TRBD1 or TRBD2 (5 bases each). CDR3 length equals 16 residues. The germline V gene has CDR1 SGHVS and CDR2 FQNEAQ. The germline V and J ends were trimmed by 4 bases and 4 bases, with 16 bases remaining between them. CDR3 amino acids: CASSSARDRVTGELFF. CDR3 coding DNA: TGTGCCAGCAGCTCGGCCCGGGACCGCGTCACCGGGGAGCTGTTTTTT.

This sequence joins TRBV7-9 and TRBJ1-4; 8 bases match TRBD1. CDR1 SEHNR and CDR2 FQNEAQ come from the germline V gene (reference sequence). J was trimmed by 8 bases and V by 2 bases; bases with no gene match: 10. The CDR3 covers 16 residues. The CDR3 reads CASSLYMGQVLEKLFF. In DNA, the CDR3 is TGTGCCAGCAGCTTATATATGGGACAGGTTCTCGAAAAACTGTTTTTT.

The chain employs TRBV12-3 or TRBV12-4 and TRBJ2-7; 10 nucleotides agree with TRBD1. The V gene end was trimmed by 6 bases and the J gene end by 5 bases; junction bases not matched to a gene: 19. The CDR3 runs 18 residues. In DNA form, the CDR3 reads TGTGCCAGCAGCTCCGGGACAGGGGTAGGGGGGAGTCGGGACGAGCAGTACTTC. This encodes CASSSGTGVGGSRDEQYF.

J is TRBJ2-3 and V is TRBV4-1, with D unclear. The CDR3 loop spans 14 amino acids. The V gene's germline CDR1 is MGHRA and CDR2 YSYEKL. The ends were cut back, 4 bases at V and 6 bases at J, with 14 bases in the middle. CDR3 DNA: TGCGCCAGCAGCCCTGGTCTACTACCCGATACGCAGTATTTT. This encodes CASSPGLLPDTQYF.

In this sample, this clonotype turned up a few times. V gene TRBV28 combines with J gene TRBJ2-3; D possibly uses TRBD1 or TRBD2 (6 bases each). The CDR3 is 12 amino acids. The ends were cut back, 6 bases at V and 6 bases at J, with 10 bases in the middle. Germline assignment: CDR1 MDHEN and CDR2 SYDVKM. The CDR3 spells CASRGGLDTQYF. CDR3 coding DNA: TGTGCCAGCAGAGGGGGGTTGGATACGCAGTATTTT.

The V gene is TRBV12-3 or TRBV12-4, the J gene TRBJ1-2; 9 nucleotides match TRBD1. The CDR3 is 15 residues long. The V segment lost 9 bases and the J segment 3 bases; nucleotides outside the gene matches: 11. CDR3: CASSPSQGAYYGYTF. The CDR3 region has the DNA TGTGCCAGTAGTCCCTCACAGGGGGCTTACTATGGCTACACCTTC.

The chain recombines TRBV5-1 with TRBJ2-2; tentative D call: TRBD2 (6 bases). The V and J ends lost 4 bases and 5 bases respectively, with 12 bases between them. The CDR3 spans 14 residues. Germline CDR1 and CDR2: SGHRS and YFSETQ. The DNA for the CDR3 is TGCGCCAGCAGCGGAGCCGGGAGAACCGGGGAGCTGTTTTTT. Residues: CASSGAGRTGELFF.

This clonotype was detected only a few times. The chain employs TRBV3-1 and TRBJ2-2, with 10 bases lining up with TRBD1. CDR1 and CDR2 (germline): LGHDT, YNNKEL (reference sequence). Trimming removed 1 base from V and 6 bases from J; junction bases left unmatched: 5. This CDR3 is 16 amino acids long. CDR3 residues: CASSQAGQGWSGELFF. The CDR3 DNA reads TGTGCCAGCAGCCAAGCGGGACAGGGGTGGTCCGGGGAGCTGTTTTTT.

This clonotype was found many times. The chain uses TRBV7-9 and TRBJ2-1; no firm D call. Germline values: CDR1 SEHNR, CDR2 FQNEAQ (reference sequence). V was cut by 1 base and J by 4 bases, with 17 bases left in between. CDR3 length equals 17 residues. Here the CDR3 reads CASSLVVAAKSYNEQFF. As DNA, the CDR3 is TGTGCCAGCAGCTTAGTAGTTGCCGCGAAGTCTTACAATGAGCAGTTCTTC.

This clonotype turned up a few times. The chain carries TRBV4-1 and TRBJ2-1; tentatively, D is TRBD1 (5 bases). Germline lookup yields CDR1 MGHRA and CDR2 YSYEKL. V lost 0 bases and J lost 7, with 13 bases in between. The CDR3 runs to 15 residues. The CDR3 DNA sequence: TGCGCCAGCAGCCAAGATTCGGGCAGGGCGAATGAGCAGTTCTTC. Protein: CASSQDSGRANEQFF.

The chain couples TRBV7-2 to TRBJ2-5, with D perhaps matching TRBD2 (5 bases). Trimming left V 2 bases short and J 0 bases short, with 13 bases between. CDR3 length: 16 residues. From germline, CDR1 is SGHTA and CDR2 FQGNSA. Here the CDR3 reads CASSLLGSLYQETQYF. For the CDR3, the DNA is TGTGCCAGCAGCTTACTAGGGAGCCTGTACCAAGAGACCCAGTACTTC.

The chain recombines TRBV19 with TRBJ1-5, with TRBD1 matching 9 bases. Trimming removed 1 base from V and 4 bases from J; junction bases left unmatched: 2. The germline V gene encodes CDR1 LNHDA and CDR2 SQIVND (reference sequence). The CDR3 runs to 15 residues. The CDR3 DNA follows: TGTGCCAGTAGTATAGGGACAGGGGCTAATCAGCCCCAGCATTTT. Amino acids: CASSIGTGANQPQHF. Full variable domain (missing parts from reference TRBV19 and TRBJ1-5): DGGITQSPKYLFRKEGQNVTLSCEQNLNHDAMYWYRQDPGQGLRLIYYSQIVNDFQKGDIAEGYSVSREKKESFPLTVTSAQKNPTAFYLCASSIGTGANQPQHFGDGTRLSIL.